This T cell receptor (beta chain) was sequenced during a study of T cells after yellow fever vaccination. This clonotype has just a few counts. No antigen is known for it. General observations from the study: Overall, a small share of clonotypes was seen in both CD4 and CD8 compartments. Most clones from primary vaccination were detected again post-booster (about 95% CD4, 88% CD8).

TCRdb ran MiXCR on the 5' RACE reads and lists one entry per CDR3 protein. The data show 450,000 to 600,000 distinct CDR3 sequences, 17% seen once. The CDR3 consists of 15 residues. The J segment lost 8 bases and the V segment lost 7 bases, leaving 15 bases of the junction unmatched. Germline CDR1 and CDR2: MNHEY and SVGEGT. The origin of this receptor is a young man who received the YFV17D yellow fever vaccine. V gene TRBV6-2 or TRBV6-3 combines with J gene TRBJ1-1; 8 bases match TRBD1. This specimen consisted of PBMCs, obtained about 5 days after the first yellow fever vaccination. CDR3 in amino acids: CASIRVPGQDREAFF. DNA of the CDR3: TGTGCCAGCATCAGAGTCCCGGGACAGGATCGGGAAGCTTTCTTT.